This TCR beta chain appears in the sequencing data of a study of cytomegalovirus exposure and HLA in healthy donors. Overall study context: A later analysis reported the same platform for the roughly 110 validation repertoires and the 500 to 700 first-cohort repertoires. Overall study results and limits: Cytomegalovirus-associated TCR beta chains were listed, numbering under 200. The classifier, whose performance was assessed in both the original and validation cohorts, reportedly diagnosed cytomegalovirus status with high specificity and sensitivity. TCR clusters originating in the first cohort tended to co-occur in the approximately 120 validation repertoires, according to a later analysis.

Measured with immunoSEQ multiplex PCR; TCRdb has only the in-frame clones, and not every one. The table shows 250,000 to 350,000 clones, with around 89% occurring only once. As concerns this clone: Its antigen is as yet unknown.

V was pared by 0 bases and J by 6 bases, with 24 bases between. The CDR3 sequence is 19 residues long. CDR1 is KGHSH and CDR2 is LQKENI in the germline V gene. This clonotype was sampled from a woman aged 18-29 years in good health and CMV-seronegative. This chain links TRBV18 with TRBJ2-4; a possible D gene is TRBD1 (5 bases). The sequencing input was PBMCs. Here the CDR3 DNA reads TGTGCCAGCTCACCACCGCGCCCATCGACCGTCGACAGTGGAAACATTCAGTACTTC. Translation gives CASSPPRPSTVDSGNIQYF.